Detailed here is one T cell receptor (beta chain). Alongside a J-beta primer mix, a sample-barcoded 5' primer served in a second PCR lasting roughly 6 to 11 cycles. MiXCR, applied by TCRdb to the 5' RACE reads, yields one record per CDR3 protein. The data show 600,000 to 850,000 distinct CDR3 sequences, with 20% to 30% seen just once and more than 8% held by the top ten. This record belongs to a study of blood T cells in healthy people across ages. The CDR3 is 15 amino acids. Per germline, CDR1 SGHKS and CDR2 YYEKEE (reference sequence). V lost 6 bases to trimming and J lost 0 bases; unmatched junction nucleotides: 5. PBMCs numbering at least 7 million were isolated per sample. The same data also went into a second study, on T cells of mothers and their children.

Material for sequencing was blood. The rearrangement uses TRBV5-5 and TRBJ2-1; TRBD2 matches 8 bases. The clonotype was recovered from a boy aged 10-17 years in good health. DNA for the CDR3: TGTGCCAGCACCCGGGAGGGTGGCTCCTACAATGAGCAGTTCTTC. It translates to CASTREGGSYNEQFF.